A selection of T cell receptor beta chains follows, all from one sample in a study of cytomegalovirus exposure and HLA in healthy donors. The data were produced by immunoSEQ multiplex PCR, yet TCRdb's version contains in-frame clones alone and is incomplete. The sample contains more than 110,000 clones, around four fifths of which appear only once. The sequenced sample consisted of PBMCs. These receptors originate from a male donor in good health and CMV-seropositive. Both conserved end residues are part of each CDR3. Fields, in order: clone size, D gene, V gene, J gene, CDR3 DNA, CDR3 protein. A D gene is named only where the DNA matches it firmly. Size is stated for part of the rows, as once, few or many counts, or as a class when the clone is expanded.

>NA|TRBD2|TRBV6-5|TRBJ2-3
TGTGCCAGCAGTACCACCGGGGGGGCAAATACGCAGTATTTT
CASSTTGGANTQYF
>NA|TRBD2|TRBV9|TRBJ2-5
TGTGCCAGCAGCGAGTCGGGAGGGCAAGAGACCCAGTACTTC
CASSESGGQETQYF
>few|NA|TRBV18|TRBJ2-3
TGTGCCAGCTCACCACGGCCTGACACAGATACGCAGTATTTT
CASSPRPDTDTQYF
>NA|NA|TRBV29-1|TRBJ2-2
TGCAGCGTTGTCGGCAGGGGGAACACCGGGGAGCTGTTTTTT
CSVVGRGNTGELFF
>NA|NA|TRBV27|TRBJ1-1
TGTGCCAGCAGTTTAAACGGACAGTTGAACACTGAAGCTTTCTTT
CASSLNGQLNTEAFF
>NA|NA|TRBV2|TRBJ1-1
TGTGCCAGCAGACCCGACAGAAACACTGAAGCTTTCTTT
CASRPDRNTEAFF
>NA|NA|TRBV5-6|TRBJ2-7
TGTGCCAGCAGCTCCACAGGATTCTACGAGCAGTACTTC
CASSSTGFYEQYF
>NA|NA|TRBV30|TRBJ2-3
TGTGCCTGGAGACGGGAGAGAGATACGCAGTATTTT
CAWRRERDTQYF
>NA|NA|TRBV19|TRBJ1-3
TGTGCCAGTACCCAGGATCACAATTTTGGCTCTGGAAACACCATATATTTT
CASTQDHNFGSGNTIYF
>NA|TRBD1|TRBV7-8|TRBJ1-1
TGTGCCAGCAGTACTACCGGGACAGCTATGAACACTGAAGCTTTCTTT
CASSTTGTAMNTEAFF
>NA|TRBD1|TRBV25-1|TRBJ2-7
TGTGCCAGCAGTGAGACCGGGACAGGGTTCCGGGGCGAGCAGTACTTC
CASSETGTGFRGEQYF
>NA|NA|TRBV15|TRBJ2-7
TGTGCCACCAGCAGAGAGTGGGGGCCGGGTTACGAGCAGTACTTC
CATSREWGPGYEQYF
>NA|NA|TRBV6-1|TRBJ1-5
TGTGCCAGCAGTGAAGGGGGGGATCAGCCCCAGCATTTT
CASSEGGDQPQHF
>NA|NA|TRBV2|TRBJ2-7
TGTGCCAGCACCCTGACAGGCATTGGCTACGAGCAGTACTTC
CASTLTGIGYEQYF
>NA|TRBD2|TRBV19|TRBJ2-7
TGTGCCAGTAGTATTCTAGCGGGGACCACCTACGAGCAGTACTTC
CASSILAGTTYEQYF
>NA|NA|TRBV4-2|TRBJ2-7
TGTGCCAGCAGCCAAGAGGGGAGTAGCGGCGTAGGGCAGTACTTC
CASSQEGSSGVGQYF
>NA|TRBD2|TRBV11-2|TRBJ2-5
TGTGCCAGCAGCTTAGAGGGGGTAGCGGGGAGGTCGAGAGAGACCCAGTACTTC
CASSLEGVAGRSRETQYF
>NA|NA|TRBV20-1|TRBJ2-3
TGCAGCCGTGGGGGGTTTGATACGCAGTATTTT
CSRGGFDTQYF
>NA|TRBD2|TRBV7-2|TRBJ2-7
TGTGCCAGCAGCAGCCCTCCCGGGAGGGCCTTTCCCTACGAGCAGTACTTC
CASSSPPGRAFPYEQYF
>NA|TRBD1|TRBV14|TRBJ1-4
TGTGCCAGCAGCCAAGGGGACAGTTTTAATGAAAAACTGTTTTTT
CASSQGDSFNEKLFF
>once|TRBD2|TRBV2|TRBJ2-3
TGTGCCAGCAGTCCCGCGGCGGGGGGGGATACGCAGTATTTT
CASSPAAGGDTQYF
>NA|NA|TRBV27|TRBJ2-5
TGTGCCAGCAGCCCACTAAGGGGCACCCAGTACTTC
CASSPLRGTQYF
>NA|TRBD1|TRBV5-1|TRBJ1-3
TGCGCCAGCAGCTCCGACAGGGCCGCCACGGGCACCATATATTTT
CASSSDRAATGTIYF
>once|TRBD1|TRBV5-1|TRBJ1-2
TGCGCCAGCAGGTTCGAGGGACAGTCTAACTATGGCTACACCTTC
CASRFEGQSNYGYTF
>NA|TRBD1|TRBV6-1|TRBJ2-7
TGTGCCAGCAGCCCCCGGGACAGCTCCTACGAGCAGTACTTC
CASSPRDSSYEQYF
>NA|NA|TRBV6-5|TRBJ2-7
TGTGCCAGCAGATCCCCAGGTAAGCAGTACTTC
CASRSPGKQYF
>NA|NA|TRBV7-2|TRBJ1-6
TGTGCCAGCAGCCTGACAGGATTGGACTCACCCCTCCACTTT
CASSLTGLDSPLHF
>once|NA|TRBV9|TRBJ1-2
TGTGCCAGCAGCGTAGAGGGGGGGGCTTCTTTTAGCTACACCTTC
CASSVEGGASFSYTF
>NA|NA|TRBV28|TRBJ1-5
TGTGCCAGCAGTTTAGGGCGGCCCCAGCATTTT
CASSLGRPQHF
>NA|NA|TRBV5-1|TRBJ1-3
TGCGCCAGCAGCTTGGATGGGGGGAACTCTGGAAACACCATATATTTT
CASSLDGGNSGNTIYF
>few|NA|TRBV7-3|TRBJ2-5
TGTGCCAGCAGCTTCCAGGGGGGAGAGACCCAGTACTTC
CASSFQGGETQYF
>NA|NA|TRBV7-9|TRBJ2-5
TGTGCCAGCAGCCCCGGCCTGGGTCCGGGGTCTAAAGAGACCCAGTACTTC
CASSPGLGPGSKETQYF
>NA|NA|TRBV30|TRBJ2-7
TGTGCCTGGAGTGCCCCCGGACAGAGCTCCTACGAGCAGTACTTC
CAWSAPGQSSYEQYF
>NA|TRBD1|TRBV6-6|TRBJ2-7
TGTGCCAGCAGTCCCGGGACAGGGGGTTTCGAGCAGTACTTC
CASSPGTGGFEQYF
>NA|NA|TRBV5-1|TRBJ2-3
TGCGCCAGCAGCTTGGTACCCGGGGCAGATACGCAGTATTTT
CASSLVPGADTQYF
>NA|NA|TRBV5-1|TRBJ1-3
TGCGCCAGCAGCTTGGCCGGGGGGCTTGGAAACACCATATATTTT
CASSLAGGLGNTIYF
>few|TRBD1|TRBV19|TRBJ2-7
TGTGCCAGTAAGACAACTCGGACAGGGAGGTTATACGAGCAGTACTTC
CASKTTRTGRLYEQYF
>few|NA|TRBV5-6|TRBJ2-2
TGTGCCAGCAGCTTTGAGCGAGGAGGGACCGGGGAGCTGTTTTTT
CASSFERGGTGELFF
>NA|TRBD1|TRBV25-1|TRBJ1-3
TGTGCCAGCAGTGATAAACAGGGGTTTGCTGGAAACACCATATATTTT
CASSDKQGFAGNTIYF
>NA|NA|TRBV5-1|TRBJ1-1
TGCGCCAGCAGCAGAATAGGGGGGAACACTGAAGCTTTCTTT
CASSRIGGNTEAFF
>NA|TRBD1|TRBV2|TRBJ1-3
TGTGCCAGCAGTCGAGGGACAGTTAACTCTGGAAACACCATATATTTT
CASSRGTVNSGNTIYF
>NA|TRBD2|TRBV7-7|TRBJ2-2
TGTGCTAGCAGCTTAACCTTAGCGGGCACCGGGGAGCTGTTTTTT
CASSLTLAGTGELFF
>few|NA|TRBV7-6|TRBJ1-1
TGTGCCAGCAGCTTTGGCTCCGAGGACACTGAAGCTTTCTTT
CASSFGSEDTEAFF
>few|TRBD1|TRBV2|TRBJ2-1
TGTGCCAGGCCCCGGGACAGGGAACATGAGCAGTTCTTC
CARPRDREHEQFF
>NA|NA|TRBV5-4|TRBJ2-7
TGTGCCAGCAGCTCCATCTCCTACGAGCAGTACTTC
CASSSISYEQYF
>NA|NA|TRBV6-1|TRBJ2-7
TGTGCCAGCAGTGAATTCCCGTCCCCCTACGAGCAGTACTTC
CASSEFPSPYEQYF
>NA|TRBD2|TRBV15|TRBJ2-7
TGTGCCACCAGCAGATCGGGTCAAGCGGGACCGAGCTCCTACGAGCAGTACTTC
CATSRSGQAGPSSYEQYF